Detailed here is one T cell receptor (beta chain). The data are from a study of blood T cell repertoires in COVID-19. Turning to the study itself: Samples representing acute and convalescent COVID-19 were sourced from the United States, Italy and Spain.

The repertoire was sequenced with immunoSEQ multiplex PCR; TCRdb's copy has only in-frame clones and lacks some. Among over 150,000 clones listed, 70% to 90% were seen once. Trimming shortened V by 6 bases and J by 0 bases, and 9 bases separated the two germline ends. The CDR3 covers 13 residues. Germline V gives CDR1 MNHEY, CDR2 SVGAGI. This TCR derives from a man in his 70s with active or convalescent COVID-19. Sequences were obtained from peripheral blood. The chain couples TRBV6-5 to TRBJ2-7, with TRBD2 as a possible D gene (5 bases). The CDR3 loop reads CASRPGISYEQYF. The CDR3 nucleotides are TGTGCCAGCAGGCCCGGGATCTCCTACGAGCAGTACTTC.